These 30 T cell receptor beta chains were sequenced from one sample in a study of blood T cell repertoires in COVID-19. Data came from immunoSEQ multiplex PCR; TCRdb stores just in-frame clones and leaves some out. Among roughly 140,000 clones listed, about 84% were seen once. The specimen was PBMCs or T cells enriched from blood (not recorded which). These receptors were obtained from a young woman who had been exposed to COVID-19.

The chain has TRBV27 and TRBJ1-2; D is possibly TRBD1 (6 bases). The germline V and J ends were trimmed by 0 bases and 8 bases, with 16 bases remaining between them. The germline CDR1 and CDR2 sequences are MNHEY and SMNVEV (reference sequence). The CDR3 runs to 15 residues. CDR3 in amino acids: CASSLSRGQGWGYTF. The CDR3 region has the DNA TGTGCCAGCAGTTTATCGAGGGGCCAGGGGTGGGGCTACACCTTC.

The chain is built from TRBV3-1 (or the pseudogene TRBV3-2) and TRBJ2-3; 8 positions match TRBD2. CDR1 and CDR2 (germline): LGHDT, YNNKEL (reference sequence). V lost 2 bases, J lost 1 base, and 2 bases stayed unmatched. The CDR3 contains 15 residues. CDR3 loop: CASSQQLAGTDTQYF. The CDR3 DNA sequence: TGTGCCAGCAGCCAACAACTAGCGGGCACAGATACGCAGTATTTT.

The rearrangement joins TRBV30 to TRBJ2-1; TRBD2 aligns across 7 bases. Germline CDR1 is GTSNPN and CDR2 is SVGIG (reference sequence). V dropped 1 base and J dropped 4; count of bases not matched to a gene: 7. This CDR3 region has 15 residues. CDR3 in DNA: TGTGCCTGGAGTGATCGGGGGGTTCGGTACAATGAGCAGTTCTTC. Translating gives CAWSDRGVRYNEQFF. The full variable domain, completed using reference TRBV30 and TRBJ2-1, is SQTIHQWPATLVQPVGSPLSLECTVEGTSNPNLYWYRQAAGRGLQLLFYSVGIGQISSEVPQNLSASRPQDRQFILSSKKLLLSDSGFYLCAWSDRGVRYNEQFFGPGTRLTVL.

CDR3 DNA: TGCAGCGTTGACCTCCTTGGACAGGGGAACGGCTACACCTTC. Encoded protein: CSVDLLGQGNGYTF. The V and J genes are TRBV29-1 and TRBJ1-2; 9 bases are a match to TRBD1. V was pared by 3 bases and J by 8 bases, with 10 bases of the junction left unmatched. This CDR3 contains 14 residues. Germline assignment: CDR1 SQVTM and CDR2 ANQGSEA.

The chain recombines TRBV10-1 with TRBJ2-7; 11 bases match TRBD2. This CDR3 spans 16 amino acids. The trim removed 2 bases at V and 0 bases at J, leaving 3 bases unmatched. Germline V lookup: CDR1 WNHNN, CDR2 SYGVQD (reference sequence). The CDR3 sequence is CASSEGLAGSSYEQYF. In nucleotides, the CDR3 is TGCGCCAGCAGTGAGGGACTAGCGGGCAGCTCCTACGAGCAGTACTTC.

The rearrangement uses TRBV7-3 and TRBJ1-2; 9 bases line up with TRBD1. Per the germline V gene, CDR1 is SGHTA and CDR2 is FQGTGA. With V trimmed by 2 bases and J by 2 bases, 3 bases remained unmatched. There are 15 residues in the CDR3. The CDR3 bases are TGTGCCAGCAGCTTACATGGACAGGGGAACTATGGCTACACCTTC. It is translated as CASSLHGQGNYGYTF.

The chain combines TRBV27 with TRBJ1-5; maybe TRBD1 (5 bases). Deletions cut 6 bases from V and 0 bases from J, with 12 bases between. This CDR3 region has 15 residues. Germline V gene sequence: CDR1 MNHEY, CDR2 SMNVEV (reference sequence). CDR3 nucleotides: TGTGCCAGCAGGCAGGGTAGTCATAGCAATCAGCCCCAGCATTTT. This translates into CASRQGSHSNQPQHF.

The chain combines TRBV2 with TRBJ1-2, with D unresolved. The ends were cut back, 8 bases at V and 5 bases at J, with 9 bases in the middle. This CDR3 region has 11 residues. Germline CDR1 and CDR2: SNHLY and FYNNEI. The CDR3 region is CASGSGYGYTF. DNA of the CDR3: TGTGCCAGCGGGTCGGGGTATGGCTACACCTTC.

The rearrangement uses TRBV3-1 (or the pseudogene TRBV3-2) and TRBJ1-1; D gene uncertain. V gave up 4 bases and J gave up 3 bases, with 9 bases separating them. The CDR3 is 13 amino acids. Germline V lookup: CDR1 LGHDT, CDR2 YNNKEL (reference sequence). This chain's CDR3 is CASSPSRDTEAFF. The CDR3 DNA follows: TGTGCCAGCAGCCCTTCGCGGGACACTGAAGCTTTCTTT.

The CDR3 sequence: CASSHQYRGHIPEAFF. The CDR3 bases are TGCGCCAGCAGCCATCAATACAGGGGGCACATCCCTGAAGCTTTCTTT. The chain has TRBV4-3 and TRBJ1-1; TRBD1 matches 9 bases. Per the germline V gene, CDR1 is LGHNA and CDR2 is YSLEER. The V segment lost 3 bases and the J segment 6 bases; nucleotides outside the gene matches: 11. This CDR3 spans 16 amino acids.

Regarding this clone: The sample carries other DNA sequences with the same CDR3. The rearrangement uses TRBV12-3 or TRBV12-4 and TRBJ1-6; unclear D gene. The ends were cut back, 6 bases at V and 7 bases at J, with 7 bases in the middle. The length of the CDR3 is 12 residues. The CDR3 nucleotides read TGTGCCAGCAGCCTTTTGAATTCACCCCTCCACTTT. Translation: CASSLLNSPLHF.

This chain uses TRBV5-5 with TRBJ2-5; TRBD2 agrees at 8 bases. CDR3 length: 15 amino acids. J lost 2 bases, V lost 5 bases, and 8 bases had no gene match. Per the germline V gene, CDR1 is SGHKS and CDR2 is YYEKEE (reference sequence). CDR3 sequence (DNA): TGTGCCAGCAGATGGCTAGCGGGTCTACAAGAGACCCAGTACTTC. This gives the protein CASRWLAGLQETQYF.

This chain uses TRBV28 with TRBJ2-7; 8 bases line up with TRBD1. The germline CDR1 and CDR2 sequences are MDHEN and SYDVKM. The CDR3 totals 14 residues. The trim removed 4 bases at V and 7 bases at J, leaving 9 bases unmatched. The CDR3 DNA is TGTGCCAGCAGTTCGGGCCACAGGGGGTGGGAGCAGTACTTC. This codes for CASSSGHRGWEQYF.

The V gene is TRBV27, the J gene TRBJ1-4, with D unclear. Germline CDR1 reads MNHEY; CDR2 reads SMNVEV (reference sequence). V dropped 3 bases and J dropped 0 bases, with 5 bases sitting between them. The CDR3 has 14 amino acids. CDR3 nucleotides: TGTGCCAGCAGTTTGAAGCCAACTAATGAAAAACTGTTTTTT. This translates into CASSLKPTNEKLFF.

The V gene is TRBV5-1, the J gene TRBJ2-1; possible D gene TRBD2, 7 bases. The germline V gene encodes CDR1 SGHRS and CDR2 YFSETQ. There are 18 residues in the CDR3. Trimming pared 3 bases from V and 5 bases from J, leaving 24 bases between. Written as DNA, the CDR3 is TGCGCCAGCAGCTACAGGGCGGTGGGGTCTAGCGGTAACAATGAGCAGTTCTTC. It encodes CASSYRAVGSSGNNEQFF.

In this sample, this clone turned up a few times. The chain links TRBV5-5 to TRBJ2-3; D is undetermined. CDR1 and CDR2 (germline): SGHKS, YYEKEE (reference sequence). This CDR3 contains 15 residues. Trimming cost V 1 base and J 0 bases, with 9 bases left between them. The CDR3 loop is CASSLPAASTDTQYF. The CDR3 bases are TGTGCCAGCAGCTTGCCGGCGGCTAGCACAGATACGCAGTATTTT.

The rearrangement links TRBV5-1 to TRBJ2-5; tentative D call: TRBD2 (6 bases). This CDR3 has 13 amino acids. The germline V gene encodes CDR1 SGHRS and CDR2 YFSETQ. Trimming cost V 4 bases and J 5 bases, with 12 bases left between them. CDR3 nucleotide sequence: TGCGCCAGCAGCCCGGGGGAGGTGGAGACCCAGTACTTC. The encoded protein is CASSPGEVETQYF.

The V and J genes are TRBV5-1 and TRBJ2-7; no definite D call. Germline V lookup: CDR1 SGHRS, CDR2 YFSETQ. The V gene lost 4 bases and the J gene lost 0 bases, with 11 bases spanning the gap. This CDR3 is 14 amino acids long. This chain's CDR3 is CASSPPGFSYEQYF. Written as DNA, the CDR3 is TGCGCCAGCAGCCCACCGGGTTTCTCCTACGAGCAGTACTTC.

This chain uses TRBV4-1 with TRBJ2-6; perhaps TRBD1 as D (5 bases). Trimming removed 2 bases at V and 1 base at J, with 12 bases between. The CDR3 extends over 17 amino acids. CDR1 MGHRA and CDR2 YSYEKL come from the germline V gene. CDR3 protein: CASSQKGFTSGANVLTF. CDR3 in DNA: TGCGCCAGCAGCCAAAAGGGGTTTACTTCTGGGGCCAACGTCCTGACTTTC.

The J gene is TRBJ1-6, the V gene TRBV5-4; D is perhaps TRBD1 (6 bases). Germline CDR1 SGHNT, CDR2 YYREEE (reference sequence). Trimming pared 1 base from V and 0 bases from J, leaving 11 bases between. The length of the CDR3 is 17 residues. The chain's CDR3 is CASSLNRESSYNSPLHF. The CDR3 bases are TGTGCCAGCAGCTTGAACAGGGAGAGCTCCTATAATTCACCCCTCCACTTT.

The CDR3 is CASSPGGGADTQYF. The CDR3, as DNA: TGTGCCAGCTCACCAGGGGGGGGTGCGGATACGCAGTATTTT. This chain uses TRBV18 with TRBJ2-3; 7 nucleotides line up with TRBD2. Per germline, CDR1 KGHSH and CDR2 LQKENI. V lost 2 bases to trimming and J lost 6 bases; unmatched junction nucleotides: 5. The CDR3 is made up of 14 amino acids.

This chain connects TRBV21-1 to TRBJ1-6; the D call TRBD1 from the table was never checked on the DNA. TRBV21-1 is a pseudogene segment. This CDR3 comprises 13 residues. The CDR3 spells CASNQQGSSPLHF. CDR3 sequence (DNA): TGTGCCAGCAACCAACAGGGGAGCTCACCCCTCCACTTT.

V usage is TRBV5-4 and J usage is TRBJ2-5; 14 nucleotides align to TRBD2. CDR1 is SGHNT, CDR2 YYREEE, per germline (reference sequence). The CDR3 totals 17 residues. With 4 bases clipped from V and 4 bases from J, the junction kept 9 bases outside the gene matches. The CDR3 nucleotides are TGTGCCAGCAGCGCGGGACTAGCGGGAGTAACGCCAGAGACCCAGTACTTC. As protein: CASSAGLAGVTPETQYF.

V is TRBV18 and J is TRBJ2-7, with 8 positions matching TRBD1. The CDR3 spans 16 residues. With 3 bases clipped from V and 6 bases from J, the junction kept 13 bases outside the gene matches. Germline V lookup: CDR1 KGHSH, CDR2 LQKENI. The CDR3 is CASSPPSKSRGREQYF. The CDR3 region has the DNA TGTGCCAGCTCACCGCCGTCTAAGTCCAGGGGGCGCGAGCAGTACTTC. Variable domain in full (rest from reference TRBV18 and TRBJ2-7): NAGVMQNPRHLVRRRGQEARLRCSPMKGHSHVYWYRQLPEEGLKFMVYLQKENIIDESGMPKERFSAEFPKEGPSILRIQQVVRGDSAAYFCASSPPSKSRGREQYFGPGTRLTVT.

V is TRBV25-1 and J is TRBJ2-7, with TRBD1 matching 11 bases. The CDR3 sequence is 16 residues long. V shed 1 base, J shed 3 bases, and the junction held 5 bases outside the gene matches. The germline gives CDR1 MGHDK, CDR2 SYGVNS. CDR3: CASSEWTGGEGYEQYF. The CDR3 nucleotides are TGTGCCAGCAGTGAATGGACAGGGGGCGAAGGCTACGAGCAGTACTTC.

This clone appeared a single time. CDR3: CASSLGGGDGYTF. The CDR3 nucleotides read TGTGCCAGCAGTTTAGGAGGGGGGGATGGCTACACCTTC. V and J are TRBV27 and TRBJ1-2; possibly TRBD1 for D (6 bases). Germline-derived CDR1 and CDR2 are MNHEY and SMNVEV (reference sequence). Trimming shortened V by 2 bases and J by 6 bases, and 10 bases separated the two germline ends. The CDR3 extends over 13 amino acids.

This clone was recorded a few times. The V call is TRBV5-1, the J call TRBJ2-7, with TRBD2 matching 14 bases. The CDR3 spans 16 residues. Germline V gives CDR1 SGHRS, CDR2 YFSETQ. V lost 5 bases, J lost 5 bases, and 9 bases stayed unmatched. In DNA, the CDR3 is TGCGCCAGCAGGTCGGGACTAGCGGGGGAATGGGACGAGCAGTACTTC. This translates into CASRSGLAGEWDEQYF.

The sample holds a few counts of this clone. The V and J genes are TRBV19 and TRBJ2-2; perhaps TRBD1 as D (7 bases). The CDR3 spans 19 residues. Germline V gene sequence: CDR1 LNHDA, CDR2 SQIVND (reference sequence). V shed 3 bases and J shed 5 bases, with 25 bases lying between them. The CDR3 DNA sequence: TGTGCCAGTAGTATTGATCCCGAGGGAGGACAGGCAATAACCGGGGAGCTGTTTTTT. This encodes CASSIDPEGGQAITGELFF.

The rearrangement uses TRBV27 and TRBJ2-3; D ambiguous. CDR3 length: 15 amino acids. Germline loops: CDR1 MNHEY, CDR2 SMNVEV (reference sequence). Deletions cut 5 bases from V and 1 base from J, with 13 bases between. CDR3 nucleotide sequence: TGTGCCAGCAGTACCCCCCGAGGAGGCACAGATACGCAGTATTTT. Translation: CASSTPRGGTDTQYF.

This chain links TRBV19 with TRBJ2-7; D unclear. Trimming removed 7 bases at V and 3 bases at J, with 19 bases between. Germline loops: CDR1 LNHDA, CDR2 SQIVND (reference sequence). This CDR3 is built from 15 residues. CDR3 DNA sequence: TGTGCCAGTACGCGGCGAGCGTCTCCGGACTACGAGCAGTACTTC. Protein sequence: CASTRRASPDYEQYF.